Sequencing of this TCR beta chain was carried out in a study of T cell repertoires in cytomegalovirus infection. Comment on this clonotype: Its antigen is unknown.

TCRdb fed the reads into MiXCR, producing one record per CDR3 protein. The table has approximately 30,000 distinct CDR3 sequences, 15% to 20% seen once. CDR1 is MNHNY and CDR2 is SVGAGI in the germline V gene (reference sequence). This CDR3 spans 12 amino acids. V was cut by 8 bases and J by 0 bases, with 5 bases left in between. The chain has TRBV6-6 and TRBJ2-1, with D hard to call. The material sequenced was CD8+ T cells from cultured PBMCs, taken from culture after CMV antigen stimulation. The clonotype was recovered from a human donor in good health (CMV status not recorded). Some clones in this sample may be carry-over from other donors' samples. The CDR3 DNA is TGTGCCAGCTACAGCTCCTACAATGAGCAGTTCTTC. Encoded protein: CASYSSYNEQFF.